Listed below are T cell receptor beta chains from one sample, sequenced in a study of blood T cell repertoires in COVID-19. TCRdb's table, derived via immunoSEQ multiplex PCR, lists solely in-frame clones and lacks some. Among about 110,000 clones listed, 75% to 90% were seen once. The sample consisted of peripheral blood. The receptors here all came from a human donor in a cohort sampled during active COVID-19. The conserved cysteine and the conserved F or W are not part of the CDR3 here. D genes are given only for firm matches.

v_gene	j_gene	d_gene	CDR3aa
TRBV19	TRBJ2-4	TRBD1	ASSRTGDENIQY
TRBV2	TRBJ2-1	TRBD2	ASSEAGASYNEQF
TRBV18	TRBJ1-2	.	ASSPMQGGYGYT
TRBV2	TRBJ2-7	TRBD1	ASSTGTGASEQY
TRBV2	TRBJ2-2	TRBD2	ATGGGARTGELF
TRBV6-2/TRBV6-3	TRBJ1-5	.	ASSYWGGSGNQPQH
TRBV5-5	TRBJ2-7	.	ASSLPRSSIYEQY
TRBV28	TRBJ1-5	.	ASSSGSWSLNQPQH
TRBV7-2	TRBJ2-7	.	ASSPREGGYEQY
TRBV7-8	TRBJ2-7	.	ASSLPPGEQY
TRBV12-3/TRBV12-4	TRBJ2-3	.	ASSLYFTDTQY
TRBV28	TRBJ1-2	.	ASRWGGQHGYT
TRBV10-3	TRBJ2-7	.	AISPGQSYEQY
TRBV6-6	TRBJ1-4	.	ASSPIRGRGGGGLF
TRBV7-2	TRBJ2-3	TRBD1	ASSLDRVTDTQY
TRBV7-9	TRBJ2-3	.	ASSHTDTQY